This passage covers 27 T cell receptor beta chains from one sample sequenced in a study of PD-L1 blockade in urothelial cancer. Documented time point: pretreatment peripheral blood. The table came from immunoSEQ multiplex PCR; TCRdb's copy has only in-frame clones and leaves some out. The table has approximately 48,000 clones, 70% to 80% seen once. The sequenced sample was PBMCs, obtained around atezolizumab (anti-PD-L1) treatment. These receptors all stem from a man in his 70s with urothelial cancer.

This clone has only a few counts. The genes are TRBV29-1 and TRBJ2-1; 14 bases are shared with TRBD2. The trim removed 7 bases at V and 9 bases at J, leaving 11 bases unmatched. Germline-derived CDR1 and CDR2 are SQVTM and ANQGSEA. The CDR3 consists of 15 residues. The CDR3 nucleotides are TGCAGCGCCCAAAGGGGGACTAGCGGGAGTGGTGAGCAGTTCTTC. Residues: CSAQRGTSGSGEQFF.

The CDR3 coding sequence is TGTGCCAGCAGCTACGGTCCCCGGGAGTACAATGAGCAGTTCTTC. It yields the protein CASSYGPREYNEQFF. The rearrangement uses TRBV5-6 and TRBJ2-1, with D maybe TRBD2 (6 bases). V was shortened by 3 bases and J by 4 bases, with 14 bases between the two germline ends. Germline V gene lookup returns CDR1 SGHDT and CDR2 YYEEEE. The CDR3 is 15 residues long.

This sequence joins TRBV2 and TRBJ2-7; the match to TRBD2 covers 11 bases. V trimming: 6 bases; J trimming: 6 bases; junction bases outside the gene matches: 7. Germline assignment: CDR1 SNHLY and CDR2 FYNNEI. The CDR3 is 14 residues long. Here the CDR3 DNA reads TGTGCCAGCAGCCCCCTAGCGGGAGGAGGCGAGCAGTACTTC. Translating it yields CASSPLAGGGEQYF.

The rearrangement links TRBV28 to TRBJ2-5; TRBD1 might be the D (7 bases). Per germline, CDR1 MDHEN and CDR2 SYDVKM. Trimming stripped 3 bases from V and 4 bases from J, with 15 bases between. This CDR3 is built from 15 residues. The DNA of the CDR3 is TGTGCCAGCAGTTTGGGACAGAGGGGGGCAGAGACCCAGTACTTC. Protein product: CASSLGQRGAETQYF.

The chain is built from TRBV6-5 and TRBJ1-2; D possibly corresponds to TRBD1 (5 bases). Per germline, CDR1 MNHEY and CDR2 SVGAGI. The CDR3 runs to 13 residues. V was pared by 2 bases and J by 4 bases, with 8 bases between. CDR3 nucleotides: TGTGCCAGCAGTTACGAGCAGGGCTATGGCTACACCTTC. Translating it yields CASSYEQGYGYTF.

This clone appeared many times. This chain uses TRBV19 with TRBJ1-5; D uncertain. This CDR3 spans 12 amino acids. V lost 5 bases to trimming and J lost 10 bases, with 12 bases between them. In germline, CDR1 is LNHDA, CDR2 SQIVND (reference sequence). The chain's CDR3 is CASSPGVDPQHF. In DNA, the CDR3 is TGTGCCAGTAGTCCCGGTGTAGATCCCCAGCATTTT.

The CDR3 DNA sequence: TGTGCCAGCGGGGACAGGATCCGAGCTAACTATGGCTACACCTTC. This gives the protein CASGDRIRANYGYTF. The chain is built from TRBV6-1 and TRBJ1-2; 8 bases are shared with TRBD1. Trimming cost V 8 bases and J 0 bases; bases outside gene matches: 8. The CDR3 is made up of 15 amino acids. Germline-derived CDR1 and CDR2 are MNHNS and SASEGT.

The chain links TRBV28 to TRBJ2-7; 7 bases align to TRBD1. The CDR3 totals 15 residues. Germline V gives CDR1 MDHEN, CDR2 SYDVKM. Trimming at V came to 6 bases and at J to 3 bases, leaving 11 bases not matched to a gene. The CDR3 loop reads CASRNRGNPFYEQYF. The CDR3 coding sequence is TGTGCCAGCAGAAACAGGGGTAACCCTTTCTACGAGCAGTACTTC.

V is TRBV5-1 and J is TRBJ2-7, with 7 bases aligning to TRBD1. Germline lookup yields CDR1 SGHRS and CDR2 YFSETQ. There are 17 residues in the CDR3. The trim removed 0 bases at V and 2 bases at J, leaving 11 bases unmatched. The CDR3 DNA is TGCGCCAGCAGCTTGGACTCTCGAGGGGGCAGCACCTACGAGCAGTACTTC. This translates into CASSLDSRGGSTYEQYF.

The chain is built from TRBV10-3 and TRBJ2-5; D possibly corresponds to TRBD2 (6 bases). In germline, CDR1 is ENHRY, CDR2 SYGVKD. The CDR3 is 15 residues long. V lost 3 bases to trimming and J lost 5 bases, with 16 bases between them. The CDR3 region has the DNA TGTGCCATCAGTGAAGGCGGGAATGGCGGGGAGACCCAGTACTTC. Protein sequence: CAISEGGNGGETQYF.

The CDR3 DNA reads as TGTGCCAGCAGCCCAGGCGCCTACACCGGGGAGCTGTTTTTT. Its translation: CASSPGAYTGELFF. The rearrangement links TRBV7-3 to TRBJ2-2; D call uncertain. Germline CDR1 SGHTA, CDR2 FQGTGA. The CDR3 spans 14 residues. V gave up 5 bases and J gave up 3 bases, with 10 bases separating them.

The gene calls are TRBV2 and TRBJ2-7; tentatively, D is TRBD2 (6 bases). Looked up from germline, CDR1 is SNHLY and CDR2 is FYNNEI. The CDR3 is 15 residues long. V was clipped by 4 bases and J by 4 bases, with 17 bases between them. The CDR3 bases are TGTGCCAGCAGTGGGGAGAGCGGGCCCTTATACGAGCAGTACTTC. Translating gives CASSGESGPLYEQYF. Full variable domain (missing parts from reference TRBV2 and TRBJ2-7): EPEVTQTPSHQVTQMGQEVILRCVPISNHLYFYWYRQILGQKVEFLVSFYNNEISEKSEIFDDQFSVERPDGSNFTLKIRSTKLEDSAMYFCASSGESGPLYEQYFGPGTRLTVT.

The rearrangement links TRBV5-1 to TRBJ2-3; 9 nucleotides line up with TRBD2. V was pared by 9 bases and J by 5 bases, with 7 bases of the junction left unmatched. This CDR3 has 13 amino acids. Germline assignment: CDR1 SGHRS and CDR2 YFSETQ. For the CDR3, the DNA is TGCGCCACACGGCGGGAGGGCGGAGATACGCAGTATTTT. It translates to CATRREGGDTQYF.

The rearrangement joins TRBV28 to TRBJ1-2; weak D call: TRBD1 (5 bases). Germline V gene sequence: CDR1 MDHEN, CDR2 SYDVKM. The V end was cut by 3 bases, the J end by 0 bases, with 11 bases between. This CDR3 contains 15 residues. CDR3 sequence: CASSFSDRANYGYTF. The CDR3, as DNA: TGTGCCAGCAGTTTTAGTGACAGAGCTAACTATGGCTACACCTTC.

Only a few counts were recorded for this clone. The rearrangement joins TRBV7-8 to TRBJ2-4; tentative D call: TRBD1 (6 bases). Germline V gives CDR1 SGHVS, CDR2 FQNEAQ. CDR3 length: 15 amino acids. V lost 4 bases and J 7 bases, leaving 17 bases between the germline ends. CDR3 region: CASSSSQGPENIQYF. CDR3 nucleotides: TGTGCCAGCAGCTCCTCCCAGGGGCCAGAGAACATTCAGTACTTC.

This clone has only one observation. This chain uses TRBV29-1 with TRBJ2-1, with 7 bases matching TRBD2. The CDR3 loop spans 11 amino acids. J was trimmed by 8 bases and V by 4 bases; bases with no gene match: 2. Germline CDR1 SQVTM, CDR2 ANQGSEA. The CDR3, as DNA: TGCAGCGTTGGCGGGGGATATGAGCAGTTCTTC. Its translation: CSVGGGYEQFF.

J is TRBJ2-7 and V is TRBV19; D ambiguous. The CDR3 is 15 residues long. Trimming removed 1 base at V and 3 bases at J, with 13 bases between. The germline CDR1 and CDR2 sequences are LNHDA and SQIVND (reference sequence). The CDR3 region is CASSIVGSPIYEQYF. Written as DNA, the CDR3 is TGTGCCAGTAGTATAGTTGGCAGTCCCATCTACGAGCAGTACTTC.

This clone was observed a handful of times. This chain joins TRBV10-2 and TRBJ2-1, with 7 positions matching TRBD2. The germline V gene has CDR1 WSHSY and CDR2 SAAADI. The CDR3 runs 17 residues. Trimming cost V 2 bases and J 0 bases; bases outside gene matches: 7. CDR3 loop: CASSEVPSSGSYNEQFF. DNA of the CDR3: TGCGCCAGCAGTGAGGTCCCGTCTAGCGGCTCCTACAATGAGCAGTTCTTC.

This clone occurred a few times. Within the sample, other DNA sequences also encode this same CDR3. The chain is built from TRBV28 and TRBJ1-5; D is uncertain. Per the germline V gene, CDR1 is MDHEN and CDR2 is SYDVKM. This CDR3 region has 12 residues. Trimming pared 7 bases from V and 0 bases from J, leaving 4 bases between. The CDR3 coding sequence is TGTGCCAGCAAGCGTAGCAATCAGCCCCAGCATTTT. It is translated as CASKRSNQPQHF.

This chain links TRBV6-5 with TRBJ1-3; D unresolved. In germline, CDR1 is MNHEY, CDR2 SVGAGI. This CDR3 contains 16 residues. Trimming removed 2 bases at V and 4 bases at J, with 15 bases between. The CDR3 spells CASSYVPYRWGNTIYF. The CDR3 DNA reads TGTGCCAGCAGTTACGTTCCTTATCGGTGGGGAAACACCATATATTTT.

The chain joins TRBV6-6 to TRBJ2-1; 9 nucleotides agree with TRBD1. The length of the CDR3 is 15 residues. Per germline, CDR1 MNHNY and CDR2 SVGAGI (reference sequence). V shed 0 bases and J 8 bases; nucleotides not matched to a gene: 5. CDR3 loop: CASSYSRDRAYEQFF. In DNA form, the CDR3 reads TGTGCCAGCAGTTACTCCCGGGACAGGGCCTATGAGCAGTTCTTC.

The rearrangement uses TRBV19 and TRBJ2-3; 9 bases agree with TRBD1. The V gene end was trimmed by 5 bases and the J gene end by 4 bases; junction bases not matched to a gene: 13. The CDR3 has 17 residues. Germline V gene data show CDR1 as LNHDA and CDR2 as SQIVND (reference sequence). CDR3 region: CASSRNPGQGLADTQYF. The CDR3 DNA follows: TGTGCCAGTAGTCGCAACCCGGGACAGGGTCTTGCAGATACGCAGTATTTT. Based on the CDR3 plus reference TRBV19 and TRBJ2-3, the full variable domain is DGGITQSPKYLFRKEGQNVTLSCEQNLNHDAMYWYRQDPGQGLRLIYYSQIVNDFQKGDIAEGYSVSREKKESFPLTVTSAQKNPTAFYLCASSRNPGQGLADTQYFGPGTRLTVL.

The V and J genes are TRBV28 and TRBJ1-1; possibly TRBD1 for D (6 bases). Germline lookup yields CDR1 MDHEN and CDR2 SYDVKM. The CDR3 covers 16 residues. V was clipped by 5 bases and J by 1 base, with 17 bases between them. Written as DNA, the CDR3 is TGTGCCAGCAGTGATATTCTAAGACAGGAGAACACTGAAGCTTTCTTT. Protein: CASSDILRQENTEAFF.

The chain carries TRBV29-1 and TRBJ2-1; TRBD2 aligns across 14 bases. CDR3 length equals 18 residues. Trimming at V came to 7 bases and at J to 0 bases, leaving 11 bases not matched to a gene. Germline CDR1 is SQVTM and CDR2 is ANQGSEA. The CDR3 here is CSAEGTSGSLSSYNEQFF. The CDR3 DNA sequence: TGCAGCGCGGAAGGGACTAGCGGGAGCCTGAGCTCCTACAATGAGCAGTTCTTC.

The chain employs TRBV28 and TRBJ1-2; D is undetermined. The V and J ends lost 8 bases and 3 bases respectively, with 7 bases between them. Germline assignment: CDR1 MDHEN and CDR2 SYDVKM. The CDR3 runs 11 residues. The CDR3 DNA is TGTGCCAGCTTAGCGTACTATGGCTACACCTTC. Translated, it gives CASLAYYGYTF.

This clone was seen a handful of times. The gene calls are TRBV10-1 and TRBJ2-7; D uncertain. V lost 0 bases, J lost 2 bases, and 5 bases lay in between. Germline loops: CDR1 WNHNN, CDR2 SYGVQD (reference sequence). This CDR3 has 13 amino acids. The CDR3 coding sequence is TGCGCCAGCAGTGAGTCGAACACCTACGAGCAGTACTTC. The encoded protein is CASSESNTYEQYF.

This chain uses TRBV5-8 with TRBJ1-1; 7 bases map to TRBD1. There are 17 residues in the CDR3. Per germline, CDR1 SGHTS and CDR2 YDEGEE. With V trimmed by 4 bases and J by 1 base, 13 bases remained unmatched. This CDR3 reads CASSPTRQGVTNTEAFF. In nucleotides, the CDR3 is TGTGCCAGCAGCCCCACCCGACAGGGAGTAACGAACACTGAAGCTTTCTTT.